This T cell receptor beta chain emerged from a study of shared clonotypes between healthy human individuals. Assay used: immunoSEQ multiplex PCR; TCRdb lists only in-frame clones, some missing. The sample carries 2 million to 2.5 million clones, approximately 94% recorded once. CDR1 SGHVS and CDR2 FNYEAQ come from the germline V gene. V dropped 5 bases and J dropped 3 bases, with 17 bases sitting between them. The CDR3 is made up of 15 amino acids. As defined, naive CD8 cells were CD45RO-negative and positively selected for CCR7, with terminally differentiated effector memory CD45RA+ cells excluded. The clonotype comes from a man aged 18 to 35 in good health. Some clones in this sample may be carry-over from other donors' samples. Sequenced: naive CD8+ T cells from PBMCs. The V and J genes are TRBV7-6 and TRBJ2-7; tentative D call: TRBD2 (5 bases). CDR3 coding DNA: TGTGCCAGCAGCCTCCGGCAGGACTTTTTCTACGAGCAGTACTTC. Translated, it gives CASSLRQDFFYEQYF. Looking up the rest from reference TRBV7-6 and TRBJ2-7 gives the full variable domain: GAGVSQSPRYKVTKRGQDVALRCDPISGHVSLYWYRQALGQGPEFLTYFNYEAQQDKSGLPNDRFSAERPEGSISTLTIQRTEQRDSAMYRCASSLRQDFFYEQYFGPGTRLTVT.